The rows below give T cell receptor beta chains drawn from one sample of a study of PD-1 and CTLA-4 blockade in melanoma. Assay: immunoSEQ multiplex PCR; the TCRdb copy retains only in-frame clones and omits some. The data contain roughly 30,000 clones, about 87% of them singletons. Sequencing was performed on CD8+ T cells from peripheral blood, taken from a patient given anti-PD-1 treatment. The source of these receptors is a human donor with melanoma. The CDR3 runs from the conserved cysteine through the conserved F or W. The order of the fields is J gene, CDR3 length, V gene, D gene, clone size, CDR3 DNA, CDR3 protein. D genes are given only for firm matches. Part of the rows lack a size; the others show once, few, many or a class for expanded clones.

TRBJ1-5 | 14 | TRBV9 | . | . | TGTGCCAGCAGCGTAGGGCAGGTCAATCAGCCCCAGCATTTT | CASSVGQVNQPQHF
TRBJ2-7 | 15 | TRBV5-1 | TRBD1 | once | TGCGCCAGCAGCTTGGAGGGACAGGGAACTGACGAGCAGTACTTC | CASSLEGQGTDEQYF
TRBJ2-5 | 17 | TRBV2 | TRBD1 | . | TGTGCCAGCAGTGGCTACGATAGACAGGGCAACCAAGAGACCCAGTACTTC | CASSGYDRQGNQETQYF
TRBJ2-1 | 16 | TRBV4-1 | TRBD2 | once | TGCGCCAGCAGCCAAGGCGGGGGGTTCTCCTACAATGAGCAGTTCTTC | CASSQGGGFSYNEQFF
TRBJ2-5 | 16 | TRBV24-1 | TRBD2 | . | TGTGCCACCAGTGACTATCTAGCGGGGGGGAAAGAGACCCAGTACTTC | CATSDYLAGGKETQYF
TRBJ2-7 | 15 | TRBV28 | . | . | TGTGCCAGCAGATCATCAGGTAACGGGTTCTACGAGCAGTACTTC | CASRSSGNGFYEQYF
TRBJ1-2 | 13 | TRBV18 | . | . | TGTGCCAGCTCACCTGAGGTTGCCTATGGCTACACCTTC | CASSPEVAYGYTF
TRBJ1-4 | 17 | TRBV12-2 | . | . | TGTGCAAGTCGCTTTCCCGGATCCGACAGGGAGGGCGAAAAACTGTTTTTT | CASRFPGSDREGEKLFF
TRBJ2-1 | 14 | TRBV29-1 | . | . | TGCAGCGCTCCTACAGCCGGCTCCTACAATGAGCAGTTCTTC | CSAPTAGSYNEQFF
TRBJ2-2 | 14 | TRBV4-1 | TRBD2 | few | TGCGCCAGCTTAGCGGGGCAGAACACCGGGGAGCTGTTTTTT | CASLAGQNTGELFF
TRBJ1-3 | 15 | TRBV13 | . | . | TGTGCCAGCAGCTTACGAGTGAGCTCTGGAAACACCATATATTTT | CASSLRVSSGNTIYF
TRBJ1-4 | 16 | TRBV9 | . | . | TGTGCCAGCAGCCCCGGGGAGACTGCAACTAATGAAAAACTGTTTTTT | CASSPGETATNEKLFF
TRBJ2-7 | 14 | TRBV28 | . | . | TGTGCCAGCAGTTTAGGTGGCGAGGGAAACGAGCAGTACTTC | CASSLGGEGNEQYF
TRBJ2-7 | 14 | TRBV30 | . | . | TGTGCCTGGAGTGTACCGCCAGGCTCCTACGAGCAGTACTTC | CAWSVPPGSYEQYF
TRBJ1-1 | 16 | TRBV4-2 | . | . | TGTGCCAGCAGCCAAGTAGGCGGGGGCCTGAACACTGAAGCTTTCTTT | CASSQVGGGLNTEAFF
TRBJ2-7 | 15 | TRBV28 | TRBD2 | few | TGTGCCAGCAGTTTAAGGTCGGGGGGTTTTTACGAGCAGTACTTC | CASSLRSGGFYEQYF
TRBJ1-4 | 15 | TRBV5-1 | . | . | TGCGCCAGCAGGGTAGGGGCTGCAACTAATGAAAAACTGTTTTTT | CASRVGAATNEKLFF
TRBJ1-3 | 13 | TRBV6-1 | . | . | TGTGCCAGCTCCCTCTCGGGTGGAGACACCATATATTTT | CASSLSGGDTIYF
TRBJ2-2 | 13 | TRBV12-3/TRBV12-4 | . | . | TGTGCCAGCAGTTTATGGGGTACCGGGGAGCTGTTTTTT | CASSLWGTGELFF
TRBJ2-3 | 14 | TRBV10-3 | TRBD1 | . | TGTGCCATCAGTGAGTGGACAGGGACAGATACGCAGTATTTT | CAISEWTGTDTQYF
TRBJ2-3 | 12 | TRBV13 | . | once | TGTGCCAGCAGCTTAGAGTCAGATACGCAGTATTTT | CASSLESDTQYF
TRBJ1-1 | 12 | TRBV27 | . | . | TGTGCCAGCAGCCCGGGGTGGACTGAAGCTTTCTTT | CASSPGWTEAFF
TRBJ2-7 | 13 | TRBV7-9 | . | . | TGTGCCAGCAGCTTAGCAGGGTCCTACGAGCAGTACTTC | CASSLAGSYEQYF
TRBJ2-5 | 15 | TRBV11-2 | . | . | TGTGCCAGCAGATCCCCCTCGGACAAACGGAAGACCCAGTACTTC | CASRSPSDKRKTQYF
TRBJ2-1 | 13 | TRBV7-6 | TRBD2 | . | TGTGCCAGCAGCTGGTCTAGCGGCAATGAGCAGTTCTTC | CASSWSSGNEQFF
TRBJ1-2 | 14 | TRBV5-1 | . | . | TGCGCCAGCAGTTCTTACAGGGAGAGCTATGGCTACACCTTC | CASSSYRESYGYTF
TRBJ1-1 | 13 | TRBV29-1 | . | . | TGCAGCGTTGTCGGCGGGGAGAACACTGAAGCTTTCTTT | CSVVGGENTEAFF
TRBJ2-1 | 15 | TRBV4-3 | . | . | TGCGCCAGCAGCCAGGATTCGGGGGAAAACAATGAGCAGTTCTTC | CASSQDSGENNEQFF
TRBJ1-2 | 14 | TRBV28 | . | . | TGTGCCAGCAAATCAGAGGGTACCCTCTATGGCTACACCTTC | CASKSEGTLYGYTF
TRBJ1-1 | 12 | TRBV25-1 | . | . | TGTGCCAGCAGTCTATCCGGCAGTGAAGCTTTCTTT | CASSLSGSEAFF
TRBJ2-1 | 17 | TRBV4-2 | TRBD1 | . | TGTGCCAGCAGCCAAGAGATGACAGGGGTCTCCTACAATGAGCAGTTCTTC | CASSQEMTGVSYNEQFF
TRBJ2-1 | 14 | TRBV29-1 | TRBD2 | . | TGCAGCGTTTATCAGGTAGCGGGGGTCAATGAGCAGTTCTTC | CSVYQVAGVNEQFF
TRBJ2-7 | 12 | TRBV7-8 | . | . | TGTGCCAGCAGCCGCGGGACCTACGAGCAGTACTTC | CASSRGTYEQYF
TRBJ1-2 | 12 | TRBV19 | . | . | TGTGCCAGTAGGTGGGGGGCCGATGGCTACACCTTC | CASRWGADGYTF
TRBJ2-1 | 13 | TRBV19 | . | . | TGTGCCAGTACGTCTCCCGCCTACAATGAGCAGTTCTTC | CASTSPAYNEQFF
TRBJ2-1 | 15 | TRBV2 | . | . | TGTGCCAGCAGTGTAGGGGGGGCCTCCTACAATGAGCAGTTCTTC | CASSVGGASYNEQFF
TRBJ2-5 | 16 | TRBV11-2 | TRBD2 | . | TGTGCCAGCAGCTACCCGACTAGCGGGGCAGGGGAGACCCAGTACTTC | CASSYPTSGAGETQYF
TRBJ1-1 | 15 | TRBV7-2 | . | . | TGTGCCAGCAGCTTAGCCGCCGGGTCTGGCACTGAAGCTTTCTTT | CASSLAAGSGTEAFF
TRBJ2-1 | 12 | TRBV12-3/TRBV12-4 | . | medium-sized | TGTGCCAGCAGTTTGGGCGGGCTCGAGCAGTTCTTC | CASSLGGLEQFF
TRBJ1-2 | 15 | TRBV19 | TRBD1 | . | TGTGCCAGTAGTATTGGCGCAGGGGGAGTCTATGGCTACACCTTC | CASSIGAGGVYGYTF
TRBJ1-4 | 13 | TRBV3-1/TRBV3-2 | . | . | TGTGCCAGCAGCCAAGATTTAAGGACAGATCTGTTTTTT | CASSQDLRTDLFF
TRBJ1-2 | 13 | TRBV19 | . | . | TGTGCCAGTAGCGCCTCAGGGCGGAATGGCTACACCTTC | CASSASGRNGYTF
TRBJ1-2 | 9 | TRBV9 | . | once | TGTGCCAGCAGCGCCGGCCACACCTTC | CASSAGHTF
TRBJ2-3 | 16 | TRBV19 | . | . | TGTGCCAGTAGTATACAGCCCCTAGAAAGCACAGATACGCAGTATTTT | CASSIQPLESTDTQYF
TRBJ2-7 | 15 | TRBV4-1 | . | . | TGCGCCAGCAGCCAAGATACAAAGGCCGCTCTCGAGCAGTACTTC | CASSQDTKAALEQYF
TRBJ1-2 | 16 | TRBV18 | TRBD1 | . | TGTGCCAGCTCAGCGTCCGGGACAGGGGACTACTATGGCTACACCTTC | CASSASGTGDYYGYTF
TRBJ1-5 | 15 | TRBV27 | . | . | TGTGCCAGTATGTCCTCAGGTTTTAGCAATCAGCCCCAGCATTTT | CASMSSGFSNQPQHF
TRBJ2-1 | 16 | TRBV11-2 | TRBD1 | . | TGTGCCAGCAGCTTACGGCCAGGGGGTTTGGACAATGAGCAGTTCTTC | CASSLRPGGLDNEQFF